This T cell receptor beta chain emerged from a study of T cells in Graves' hyperthyroidism and ophthalmopathy. Ophthalmopathy in the patients scored at least 3 on Clinical Activity Score and at least 4 on NOSPECS grade, lasting under 3 months. Uncontrolled infection, other autoimmune disease, pregnancy and lactation each barred patients from inclusion. Concerning this clonotype itself: No antigen is known for it.

Amplification of TCR beta CDR3 regions used RNA as the template. HTBI primers were used for first-round RT-PCR of the TCR CDR3. TCRdb ran MiXCR on the multiplex PCR reads and lists one entry per CDR3 protein. The data contain 660,000 or so distinct CDR3 sequences, about a fifth of them seen just once; the ten biggest clones take up 34%. Study-wide results and caveats: Most clonotypes expanded in the thyroid (above 0.001) were also present in blood.

The CDR3 is 14 amino acids. The V gene's germline CDR1 is SGHDT and CDR2 YYEEEE. V lost 2 bases, J lost 7 bases, and 12 bases lay in between. Input material: blood. The chain has TRBV5-6 and TRBJ2-2; no definite D call. The source is a man aged 25-40 years with Graves' ophthalmopathy. The DNA of the CDR3 is TGTGCCAGCAGCTTTGTGGTCGGCGGCGGGGAGCTGTTTTTT. Its protein is CASSFVVGGGELFF.